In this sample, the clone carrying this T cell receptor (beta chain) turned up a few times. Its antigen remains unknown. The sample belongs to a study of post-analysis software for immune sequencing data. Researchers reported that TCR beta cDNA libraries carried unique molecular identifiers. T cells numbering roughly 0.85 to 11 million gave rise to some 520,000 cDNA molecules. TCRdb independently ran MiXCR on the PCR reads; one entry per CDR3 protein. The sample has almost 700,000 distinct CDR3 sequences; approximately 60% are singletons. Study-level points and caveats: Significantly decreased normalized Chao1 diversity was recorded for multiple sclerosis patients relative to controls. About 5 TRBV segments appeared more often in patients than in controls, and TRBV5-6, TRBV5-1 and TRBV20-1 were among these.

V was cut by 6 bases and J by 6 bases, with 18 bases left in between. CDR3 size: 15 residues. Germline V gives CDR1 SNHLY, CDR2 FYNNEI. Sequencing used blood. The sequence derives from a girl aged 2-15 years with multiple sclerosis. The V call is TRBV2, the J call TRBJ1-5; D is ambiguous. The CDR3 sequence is CASSRTSGGSQPQHF. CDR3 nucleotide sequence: TGTGCCAGCAGCCGAACATCCGGAGGTAGTCAGCCCCAGCATTTT.